The clone carrying this T cell receptor (beta chain) was seen more than once but under ten times. The source of the sample is a study of shared clonotypes between healthy human individuals. The CDR3 loop spans 14 amino acids. Germline loops: CDR1 SGDLS, CDR2 YYNGEE. V lost 4 bases to trimming and J lost 2 bases, with 10 bases between them. TCRdb keeps only in-frame clones here, not all; method: immunoSEQ multiplex PCR. This sample carries about 1.1 million clones, around three quarters of them seen once, and the ten largest clones take about 0.94%. The specimen sequenced was memory CD4+ T cells from PBMCs. The subset: CD45RA-negative fraction. This clonotype originated in a man between 18 and 35 years old in good health. Some clones in this sample may be carry-over from other donors' samples. V and J are TRBV9 and TRBJ1-3; D call uncertain. Here the CDR3 DNA reads TGTGCCAGCAGCCAGTCTACTCCTGGAAACACCATATATTTT. Translated: CASSQSTPGNTIYF.